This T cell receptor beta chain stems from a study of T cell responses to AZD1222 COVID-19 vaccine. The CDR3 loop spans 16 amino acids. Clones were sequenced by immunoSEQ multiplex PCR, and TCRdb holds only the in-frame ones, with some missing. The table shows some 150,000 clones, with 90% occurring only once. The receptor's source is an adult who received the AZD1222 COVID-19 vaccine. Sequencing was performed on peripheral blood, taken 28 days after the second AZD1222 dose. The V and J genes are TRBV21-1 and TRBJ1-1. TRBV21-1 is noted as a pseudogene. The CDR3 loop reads CASSKVLRAENTEAFF. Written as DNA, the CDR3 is TGTGCCAGCAGCAAAGTTCTACGGGCGGAGAACACTGAAGCTTTCTTT.